This T cell receptor (beta chain) was sequenced for a study of Graves' ophthalmopathy and Graves' hyperthyroidism. Whole-study findings and limits: Blood also contained most of the expanded thyroid clonotypes above 0.001 frequency. A classifier, a 13-signature model, separated ophthalmopathy from stable hyperthyroidism with approximately 88% sensitivity and 81.08% specificity.

This clonotype was seen at least ten times. Its antigen is unidentified. A diagnosis was made from clinical symptoms together with serum thyroxine, TRAb, thyroid ultrasound and orbital computed tomography. About 10 ml of fresh blood yielded the PBMCs by density gradient. V dropped 6 bases and J dropped 4; count of bases not matched to a gene: 11. The CDR3 length is 15 residues. In germline, CDR1 is LNHDA, CDR2 SQIVND (reference sequence). Amplifying from RNA transcripts, the study obtained TCR beta CDR3 regions. Amplification began with first-round RT-PCR using HTBI primers, then second-round multiplex PCR was performed. TCRdb itself ran the multiplex PCR reads through MiXCR, one entry per CDR3 protein. The table lists 650,000 to 900,000 distinct CDR3 sequences, 40% of them singletons, with approximately 43% in the top ten.

The chain has TRBV19 and TRBJ2-7, with TRBD1 matching 8 bases. Sequencing was performed on peripheral blood. This receptor was taken from an adult man with Graves' ophthalmopathy. As DNA, the CDR3 is TGTGCCAGTAGGATATCCGGGACAGGACCATACGAGCAGTACTTC. This sequence encodes CASRISGTGPYEQYF.